These 28 T cell receptor beta chains came from one sample sequenced in a study of siplizumab effects on memory and regulatory T cells. The data were produced by immunoSEQ multiplex PCR, yet TCRdb's version contains in-frame clones alone and is incomplete. This table holds roughly 100,000 clones, about 90% found once. The sample was non-Treg CD4+ T cells sorted from blood. Receptors originate from a human donor in good health.

The chain combines TRBV7-3 with TRBJ2-2; tentative D call: TRBD2 (6 bases). Germline V lookup: CDR1 SGHTA, CDR2 FQGTGA. This CDR3 contains 14 residues. V lost 7 bases and J lost 5, with 14 bases in between. Written as DNA, the CDR3 is TGTGCCAGCACCCTTTTGAGCGGGACCGGGGAGCTGTTTTTT. It translates to CASTLLSGTGELFF.

This sequence joins TRBV7-9 and TRBJ2-7, with D tentatively TRBD2 (6 bases). V was cut by 5 bases and J by 0 bases, with 14 bases left in between. The CDR3 extends over 15 amino acids. Germline V CDR1 and CDR2: SEHNR, FQNEAQ (reference sequence). The CDR3 is CASSTPGTSSYEQYF. The CDR3 DNA is TGTGCCAGCAGCACACCCGGGACTTCCTCCTACGAGCAGTACTTC.

V is TRBV19 and J is TRBJ1-4; no firm D call. Per germline, CDR1 LNHDA and CDR2 SQIVND (reference sequence). Trimming pared 6 bases from V and 0 bases from J, leaving 14 bases between. This CDR3 is 16 amino acids long. The CDR3, as DNA: TGTGCCAGTAGCCCTCAGACGGGTGCAACTAATGAAAAACTGTTTTTT. It codes for CASSPQTGATNEKLFF.

The chain recombines TRBV5-1 with TRBJ1-2; TRBD1 matches 8 bases. Germline lookup yields CDR1 SGHRS and CDR2 YFSETQ. J gave up 0 bases and V 4 bases, and 2 bases lay outside the gene matches. The CDR3 contains 14 residues. The CDR3: CASSTGQANYGYTF. In DNA, the CDR3 is TGCGCCAGCAGCACGGGACAGGCTAACTATGGCTACACCTTC.

The chain has TRBV12-5 and TRBJ2-1; 10 bases match TRBD2. J was trimmed by 1 base and V by 1 base; bases with no gene match: 7. CDR3 length: 18 residues. From germline, CDR1 is LGHNT and CDR2 FRNRAP. The CDR3 region is CASGLEVLAGLSYNEQFF. The CDR3 DNA sequence: TGTGCTAGTGGTTTGGAAGTACTAGCGGGATTATCCTACAATGAGCAGTTCTTC.

This CDR3 reads CASSQQEGGPDTQYF. The CDR3 DNA sequence: TGCGCCAGCAGCCAACAGGAGGGCGGCCCAGATACGCAGTATTTT. The chain combines TRBV4-1 with TRBJ2-3, with a tentative D call TRBD2 (6 bases). The CDR3 loop spans 15 amino acids. V dropped 2 bases and J dropped 4 bases, with 13 bases sitting between them. Per germline, CDR1 MGHRA and CDR2 YSYEKL.

The rearrangement uses TRBV19 and TRBJ2-7; D uncertain. Trimming removed 1 base at V and 3 bases at J, with 10 bases between. The CDR3 is 14 amino acids. The V gene's germline CDR1 is LNHDA and CDR2 SQIVND (reference sequence). CDR3 loop: CASSIGSRYYEQYF. The CDR3 DNA is TGTGCCAGTAGTATAGGATCGCGGTACTACGAGCAGTACTTC.

The chain recombines TRBV5-4 with TRBJ1-1; D remains unclear. Trimming cost V 1 base and J 2 bases, with 9 bases left between them. From germline, CDR1 is SGHNT and CDR2 YYREEE (reference sequence). This CDR3 spans 14 amino acids. The DNA of the CDR3 is TGTGCCAGCAGCTTGCGAACCAGCAACACTGAAGCTTTCTTT. Translating gives CASSLRTSNTEAFF. The complete variable domain, with remaining parts taken from reference TRBV5-4 and TRBJ1-1, reads ETGVTQSPTHLIKTRGQQVTLRCSSQSGHNTVSWYQQALGQGPQFIFQYYREEENGRGNFPPRFSGLQFPNYSSELNVNALELDDSALYLCASSLRTSNTEAFFGQGTRLTVV.

The V call is TRBV6-5, the J call TRBJ2-1; unclear D gene. Germline lookup yields CDR1 MNHEY and CDR2 SVGAGI. Trimming shortened V by 5 bases and J by 6 bases, and 17 bases separated the two germline ends. This CDR3 has 15 amino acids. CDR3 protein: CASSLTALDINEQFF. In DNA form, the CDR3 reads TGTGCCAGCAGTCTGACCGCCCTTGACATCAATGAGCAGTTCTTC.

The chain is built from TRBV18 and TRBJ2-2, with TRBD1 identical over 9 bases. Germline V gene data show CDR1 as KGHSH and CDR2 as LQKENI. The CDR3 loop spans 15 amino acids. V shed 8 bases and J 3 bases; nucleotides not matched to a gene: 7. The CDR3: CASLNRGRDTGELFF. Here the CDR3 DNA reads TGTGCCAGCCTCAACAGGGGGCGAGACACCGGGGAGCTGTTTTTT. The full variable domain, in which reference TRBV18 and TRBJ2-2 provide the parts outside the CDR3, is NAGVMQNPRHLVRRRGQEARLRCSPMKGHSHVYWYRQLPEEGLKFMVYLQKENIIDESGMPKERFSAEFPKEGPSILRIQQVVRGDSAAYFCASLNRGRDTGELFFGEGSRLTVL.

This clone was seen more than once but under ten times. The chain combines TRBV6-1 with TRBJ2-5, with 15 bases aligning to TRBD2. The ends lost 5 bases at V and 4 bases at J; junction bases unmatched: 2. This CDR3 is 15 amino acids long. Germline values: CDR1 MNHNS, CDR2 SASEGT. CDR3 residues: CASSWTSGRVETQYF. CDR3 nucleotide sequence: TGTGCCAGCAGTTGGACTAGCGGGAGGGTAGAGACCCAGTACTTC.

The V and J genes are TRBV18 and TRBJ2-3, with D unresolved. The V end was cut by 5 bases, the J end by 5 bases, with 11 bases between. The CDR3 is 13 residues long. The germline gives CDR1 KGHSH, CDR2 LQKENI. CDR3: CASSEGPRDTQYF. In DNA, the CDR3 is TGTGCCAGCTCAGAAGGGCCGAGAGATACGCAGTATTTT.

This rearrangement joins TRBV7-2 to TRBJ2-7; weak D call: TRBD1 (6 bases). From germline, CDR1 is SGHTA and CDR2 FQGNSA. Trimming shortened V by 8 bases and J by 6 bases, and 17 bases separated the two germline ends. The CDR3 is 13 amino acids. The CDR3 DNA follows: TGTGCCAGCCTGGTCGGACAGAACTCCGAGCAGTACTTC. Its protein product is CASLVGQNSEQYF.

The J gene is TRBJ1-5, the V gene TRBV15; 11 bases align to TRBD1. V lost 0 bases, J lost 7 bases, and 8 bases stayed unmatched. Germline lookup yields CDR1 LNHNV and CDR2 YYDKDF (reference sequence). CDR3 size: 17 residues. The CDR3 reads CATSRDLPGQGDQPQHF. In nucleotides, the CDR3 is TGTGCCACCAGCAGAGATCTTCCGGGACAGGGGGACCAGCCCCAGCATTTT.

The chain carries TRBV4-2 and TRBJ2-2; 10 nucleotides align to TRBD2. The V gene's germline CDR1 is LGHNA and CDR2 YNFKEQ. CDR3 length equals 17 residues. V was clipped by 6 bases and J by 0 bases; unmatched bases: 7. CDR3 DNA: TGTGCCAGCAGGGATACTAGCGGGAAGACGAACACCGGGGAGCTGTTTTTT. Protein sequence: CASRDTSGKTNTGELFF.

V usage is TRBV9 and J usage is TRBJ2-7, with 11 nucleotides matching TRBD2. The CDR3 is made up of 17 amino acids. The trim removed 7 bases at V and 4 bases at J, leaving 16 bases unmatched. Germline V gives CDR1 SGDLS, CDR2 YYNGEE. CDR3 DNA sequence: TGTGCCAGCTCCCGAGGGCTAGCGGGAGGCACAAGGTACGAGCAGTACTTC. Protein: CASSRGLAGGTRYEQYF.

J is TRBJ2-5 and V is TRBV9; 11 positions agree with TRBD2. Unmatched junction bases numbered 2, after V lost 2 bases and J lost 5 bases. The germline V gene has CDR1 SGDLS and CDR2 YYNGEE. This CDR3 spans 14 amino acids. The CDR3 DNA is TGTGCCAGCAGCGTGGGACTAGCGGTGGAGACCCAGTACTTC. Its protein product is CASSVGLAVETQYF.

The rearrangement joins TRBV6-5 to TRBJ2-1; TRBD2 might be the D (6 bases). V dropped 7 bases and J dropped 2 bases, with 12 bases sitting between them. Germline CDR1 and CDR2: MNHEY and SVGAGI. The CDR3 runs to 14 residues. In DNA form, the CDR3 reads TGTGCCAGCAACGGGGGAGTAACCTACAATGAGCAGTTCTTC. Translation: CASNGGVTYNEQFF.

This clone was counted a single time. The chain links TRBV23-1 to TRBJ2-7, with 7 bases that match TRBD2. TRBV23-1 falls under the ORF class, with uncertain function. Trimming at V came to 0 bases and at J to 0 bases, leaving 8 bases not matched to a gene. The CDR3 totals 17 residues. The CDR3 nucleotides read TGCGCCAGCAGTCAATCCCTTCGGGGAGGGTCCTCCTACGAGCAGTACTTC. It is translated as CASSQSLRGGSSYEQYF.

This chain links TRBV29-1 with TRBJ2-5, with 8 nucleotides matching TRBD2. V shed 8 bases and J 4 bases; nucleotides not matched to a gene: 6. Germline V gives CDR1 SQVTM, CDR2 ANQGSEA. The CDR3 runs to 12 residues. The CDR3 nucleotides read TGCAGCATTGCCCGGGAGGGAGAGACCCAGTACTTC. It specifies CSIAREGETQYF.

This clone appeared a few times. The rearrangement joins TRBV11-2 to TRBJ1-4, with no clear D. Germline V lookup: CDR1 SGHAT, CDR2 FQNNGV. This CDR3 has 16 amino acids. With 6 bases removed from V and 8 bases from J, the gap between germline ends came to 22 bases. CDR3 sequence: CASRLYGRAVAEKLFF. DNA for the CDR3: TGTGCCAGCAGACTATATGGCCGGGCCGTCGCGGAAAAACTGTTTTTT.

The CDR3 loop is CATSGREGGEKLFF. Here the CDR3 DNA reads TGTGCCACCAGCGGTCGCGAGGGGGGAGAAAAACTGTTTTTT. The chain is built from TRBV15 and TRBJ1-4; TRBD1 might be the D (6 bases). The V and J ends lost 5 bases and 8 bases respectively, with 15 bases between them. CDR3 size: 14 residues. Per germline, CDR1 LNHNV and CDR2 YYDKDF (reference sequence).

The chain recombines TRBV7-2 with TRBJ2-3; D is unresolved. The germline V and J ends were trimmed by 1 base and 8 bases, with 10 bases remaining between them. The CDR3 is 13 amino acids. Germline assignment: CDR1 SGHTA and CDR2 FQGNSA. The CDR3 coding sequence is TGTGCCAGCAGCTTAGTTGGATATGGTACGCAGTATTTT. Residues: CASSLVGYGTQYF.

V usage is TRBV5-1 and J usage is TRBJ1-2; 7 bases agree with TRBD1. This CDR3 has 14 residues. Germline-derived CDR1 and CDR2 are SGHRS and YFSETQ. Trimming cost V 0 bases and J 6 bases; bases outside gene matches: 5. Written as DNA, the CDR3 is TGCGCCAGCAGCTTGGTTTCAGGGGGGGATGGCTACACCTTC. This translates into CASSLVSGGDGYTF.

Only a few counts were recorded for this clone. The V and J genes are TRBV18 and TRBJ1-1, with 9 positions matching TRBD1. J lost 8 bases, V lost 4 bases, and 2 bases had no gene match. The CDR3 consists of 12 residues. Per the germline V gene, CDR1 is KGHSH and CDR2 is LQKENI. CDR3 sequence reads: CASSRQGDEAFF. The CDR3 DNA is TGTGCCAGCTCACGACAGGGGGACGAAGCTTTCTTT.

This chain joins TRBV30 and TRBJ1-2, with D tentatively TRBD1 (6 bases). This CDR3 has 12 amino acids. Germline CDR1 and CDR2: GTSNPN and SVGIG (reference sequence). Trimming pared 5 bases from V and 7 bases from J, leaving 14 bases between. The CDR3 nucleotides are TGTGCCTGGTCTAGGGGACAAATTGGCTACACCTTC. The encoded protein is CAWSRGQIGYTF.

The V gene is TRBV6-1, the J gene TRBJ1-2, with D tentatively TRBD1 (5 bases). V dropped 6 bases and J dropped 3 bases, with 11 bases sitting between them. The CDR3 is 13 amino acids. Germline CDR1 reads MNHNS; CDR2 reads SASEGT. In DNA form, the CDR3 reads TGTGCCAGCAGGACCGGGACTCACTATGGCTACACCTTC. It specifies CASRTGTHYGYTF.

The J gene is TRBJ2-2, the V gene TRBV19; D remains ambiguous. V gave up 3 bases and J gave up 5 bases, with 13 bases separating them. The CDR3 runs to 15 residues. Germline V gene sequence: CDR1 LNHDA, CDR2 SQIVND (reference sequence). CDR3 protein: CASSMSRAWTGELFF. Here the CDR3 DNA reads TGTGCCAGTAGTATGTCGCGTGCTTGGACCGGGGAGCTGTTTTTT.